The 7 T cell receptor beta chains presented below share a single source sample, sequenced in a study of cytomegalovirus exposure and HLA in healthy donors. Researchers ran the PCR with 60 Vbeta and 13 Jbeta primers. Sequencing used immunoSEQ multiplex PCR; TCRdb keeps in-frame clones, though not all of them. Its table lists some 140,000 clones. Input material: PBMCs. These TCRs come from a woman in her thirties or forties in good health and CMV-seronegative.

The chain uses TRBV2 and TRBJ1-2; 12 bases are a match to TRBD1. In germline, CDR1 is SNHLY, CDR2 FYNNEI. The CDR3 length is 15 residues. V was pared by 2 bases and J by 6 bases, with 4 bases of the junction left unmatched. CDR3: CASSEKGQGAHGYTF. Written as DNA, the CDR3 is TGTGCCAGCAGTGAAAAGGGACAGGGGGCTCATGGCTACACCTTC.

The chain combines TRBV2 with TRBJ2-5; 15 bases map to TRBD2. The CDR3 has 16 residues. Germline V lookup: CDR1 SNHLY, CDR2 FYNNEI. V shed 4 bases and J 1 base; nucleotides not matched to a gene: 1. The CDR3 DNA reads TGTGCCAGCAGTGGGACTAGCGGGGGGGCCCAAGAGACCCAGTACTTC. Protein product: CASSGTSGGAQETQYF.

The V gene is TRBV9, the J gene TRBJ1-3; no clear D gene. V was shortened by 3 bases and J by 0 bases, with 13 bases between the two germline ends. Germline V CDR1 and CDR2: SGDLS, YYNGEE. There are 16 residues in the CDR3. The CDR3 loop reads CASSGWAGSSGNTIYF. CDR3 nucleotides: TGTGCCAGCAGCGGCTGGGCGGGAAGCTCTGGAAACACCATATATTTT. Supplemented by reference TRBV9 and TRBJ1-3, the full variable domain reads DSGVTQTPKHLITATGQRVTLRCSPRSGDLSVYWYQQSLDQGLQFLIQYYNGEERAKGNILERFSAQQFPDLHSELNLSSLELGDSALYFCASSGWAGSSGNTIYFGEGSWLTVV.

The rearrangement joins TRBV19 to TRBJ1-6; the D is unclear. Trimming stripped 4 bases from V and 7 bases from J, with 8 bases between. This CDR3 is 13 amino acids long. Germline loops: CDR1 LNHDA, CDR2 SQIVND (reference sequence). The CDR3 DNA reads as TGTGCCAGTAGTAGCGCGTACAATTCACCCCTCCACTTT. Translation gives CASSSAYNSPLHF.

The chain recombines TRBV7-8 with TRBJ1-4; TRBD1 might be the D (5 bases). V lost 2 bases, J lost 7 bases, and 5 bases lay in between. This CDR3 has 12 amino acids. Germline V CDR1 and CDR2: SGHVS, FQNEAQ. The CDR3 DNA sequence: TGTGCCAGCAGCTTAACAGGTGAAAAACTGTTTTTT. Translated: CASSLTGEKLFF. The whole variable domain, remainder taken from reference TRBV7-8 and TRBJ1-4, is GAGVSQSPRYKVAKRGQDVALRCDPISGHVSLFWYQQALGQGPEFLTYFQNEAQLDKSGLPSDRFFAERPEGSVSTLKIQRTQQEDSAVYLCASSLTGEKLFFGSGTQLSVL.

The J gene is TRBJ2-5, the V gene TRBV5-4; 7 bases fit TRBD2. This CDR3 has 14 residues. J lost 3 bases, V lost 2 bases, and 4 bases had no gene match. Germline V CDR1 and CDR2: SGHNT, YYREEE (reference sequence). Here the CDR3 reads CASSFFAGEETQYF. The CDR3 coding sequence is TGTGCCAGCAGCTTTTTCGCGGGGGAAGAGACCCAGTACTTC.

The V call is TRBV4-1, the J call TRBJ2-5, with 14 bases that match TRBD2. The CDR3 runs 15 residues. The germline V gene encodes CDR1 MGHRA and CDR2 YSYEKL. V trimming: 8 bases; J trimming: 4 bases; junction bases outside the gene matches: 6. The CDR3 region has the DNA TGCGCCAGCTGTCGACTAGCGGGGGGGGGAGAGACCCAGTACTTC. The encoded protein is CASCRLAGGGETQYF.